This T cell receptor beta chain emerged from a study of T cell repertoires in cytomegalovirus infection. About the research overall: CMV infection plus the matching HLA type was flagged by public TCR beta signatures.

Broader study findings: Dominating the ex vivo response were TCR beta clonotypes that were CMV-specific and HLA-C-restricted. The cumulative frequency of public TCR beta families identified carriers of CMV plus the relevant HLA.

This clonotype was seen a few times. What it binds is unknown. MiXCR, run by TCRdb on the reads, gives a single entry per CDR3 protein. The table records some 500,000 distinct CDR3 sequences, 40% of them present only once. V lost 7 bases and J 14 bases, leaving 23 bases between the germline ends. The CDR3 covers 13 residues. Germline V lookup: CDR1 SEHNR, CDR2 FQNEAQ (reference sequence). This receptor was identified in a human donor in good health (CMV status not recorded). Some clones in this sample may be carry-over from other donors' samples. V usage is TRBV7-9 and J usage is TRBJ1-1; D perhaps matches TRBD1 (5 bases). This sample comprised cultured PBMCs, obtained from culture after CMV antigen stimulation. CDR3 in DNA: TGTGCCAGCACCACCACAGGAAAGCGCGCGAAGTTCTTT. Amino acids: CASTTTGKRAKFF.